The 5 T cell receptor beta chains below all came from one sample that was sequenced in a study of T cell repertoires in cytomegalovirus infection. TCRdb redid the calling of the reads with MiXCR, one entry per CDR3 protein. The sample shows roughly 250,000 distinct CDR3 sequences, over 9% of them seen only once. The sample was PBMCs. These receptor sequences come from a human donor in good health (CMV status not recorded). Some clones in this sample may be carry-over from other donors' samples.

Note on this clonotype: The junction departs from germline at one end; a sequencing error may be responsible. The chain carries TRBV6-2 or TRBV6-3 and TRBJ1-1; D unresolved. Germline V gene lookup returns CDR1 MNHEY and CDR2 SVGEGT. CDR3 length: 16 amino acids. The CDR3, as DNA: TGTGCCTGCAGTTACCCCACGTTCCGGATGAACACTGAAGCTTTCTTT. Protein sequence: CACSYPTFRMNTEAFF.

In this sample, this clonotype turned up many times. The genes are TRBV7-2 and TRBJ1-4, with a tentative D call TRBD1 (6 bases). The V gene lost 3 bases and the J gene lost 4 bases, with 15 bases spanning the gap. The CDR3 sequence is 16 residues long. The germline gives CDR1 SGHTA, CDR2 FQGNSA. Here the CDR3 DNA reads TGTGCCAGCAGCTTCGAGGGGGGGCAAAGTAATGAAAAACTGTTTTTT. Its translation: CASSFEGGQSNEKLFF.

This clonotype was seen a handful of times. The chain recombines TRBV20-1 with TRBJ2-3, with D perhaps matching TRBD1 (5 bases). Germline V gene data show CDR1 as DFQATT and CDR2 as SNEGSKA (reference sequence). V shed 1 base and J shed 2 bases, with 10 bases lying between them. The CDR3 consists of 14 residues. The CDR3 here is CSARAPTVTDTQYF. The CDR3 DNA follows: TGCAGTGCTAGAGCCCCGACAGTCACAGATACGCAGTATTTT.

This clonotype was counted many times. The chain couples TRBV19 to TRBJ1-3; TRBD1 matches at 9 bases. The CDR3 has 15 amino acids. The V gene end was trimmed by 6 bases and the J gene end by 4 bases; junction bases not matched to a gene: 7. The germline V gene has CDR1 LNHDA and CDR2 SQIVND (reference sequence). DNA for the CDR3: TGTGCCAGTAGCCCACAGGGGGCGAGAGGAAACACCATATATTTT. Translating it yields CASSPQGARGNTIYF.

This clonotype was seen more than once but under ten times. As DNA, the CDR3 is TGTGCCAGCAGTGTCCGGACAGGGGGCACCGGGGAGCTGTTTTTT. Translated: CASSVRTGGTGELFF. This rearrangement joins TRBV2 to TRBJ2-2; TRBD1 matches 10 bases. Germline values: CDR1 SNHLY, CDR2 FYNNEI. This CDR3 has 15 amino acids. Trimming cost V 4 bases and J 4 bases; bases outside gene matches: 3.